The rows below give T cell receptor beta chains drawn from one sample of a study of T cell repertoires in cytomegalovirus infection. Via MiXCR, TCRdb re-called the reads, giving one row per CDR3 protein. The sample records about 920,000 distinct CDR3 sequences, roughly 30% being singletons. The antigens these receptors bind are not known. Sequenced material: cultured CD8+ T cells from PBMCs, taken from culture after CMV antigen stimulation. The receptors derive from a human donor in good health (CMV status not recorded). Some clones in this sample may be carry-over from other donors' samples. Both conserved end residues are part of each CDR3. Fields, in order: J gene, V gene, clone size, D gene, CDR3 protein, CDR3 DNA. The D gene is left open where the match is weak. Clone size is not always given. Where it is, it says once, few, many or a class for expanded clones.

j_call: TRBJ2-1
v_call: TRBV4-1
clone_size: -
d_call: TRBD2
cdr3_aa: CASSRPGTSGYNEQFF
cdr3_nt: TGCGCCAGCAGCCGCCCCGGGACTAGCGGTTACAATGAGCAGTTCTTC

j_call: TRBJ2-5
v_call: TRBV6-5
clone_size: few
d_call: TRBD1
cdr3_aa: CASSPTGVSHFSTQETQYF
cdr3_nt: TGTGCCAGCAGTCCGACAGGGGTTTCTCACTTTTCTACCCAAGAGACCCAGTACTTC

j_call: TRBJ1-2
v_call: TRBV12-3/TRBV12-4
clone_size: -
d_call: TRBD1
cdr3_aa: CASSLAPGQENGYTF
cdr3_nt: TGTGCCAGCAGTTTAGCGCCGGGACAGGAAAACGGCTACACCTTC

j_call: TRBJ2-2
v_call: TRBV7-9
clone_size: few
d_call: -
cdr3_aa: CALHPSEYTGELFF
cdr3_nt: TGTGCCCTTCACCCCTCAGAGTACACCGGGGAGCTGTTTTTT

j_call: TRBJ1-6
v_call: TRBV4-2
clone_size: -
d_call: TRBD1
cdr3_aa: CASSYGTVGSPLHF
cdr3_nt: TGTGCCAGCAGCTACGGGACAGTCGGCTCACCCCTCCACTTT

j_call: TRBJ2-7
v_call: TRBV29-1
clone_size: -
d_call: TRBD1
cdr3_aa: CSAAGGTGLPYEQYF
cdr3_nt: TGCAGCGCCGCCGGAGGGACAGGATTACCCTACGAGCAGTACTTC

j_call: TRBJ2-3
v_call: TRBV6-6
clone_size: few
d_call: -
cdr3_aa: CASSYVRTNTDTQYF
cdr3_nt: TGTGCCAGCAGTTACGTGAGGACAAACACAGATACGCAGTATTTT

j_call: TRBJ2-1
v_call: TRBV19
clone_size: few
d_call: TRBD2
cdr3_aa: CASSSLRRGASYNEQFF
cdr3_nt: TGTGCCAGTAGTTCCCTAAGGCGGGGGGCCTCCTACAATGAGCAGTTCTTC

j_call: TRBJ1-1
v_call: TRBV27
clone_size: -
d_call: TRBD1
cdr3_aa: CASSRTGTGLYTEAFF
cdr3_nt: TGTGCCAGCAGTCGGACCGGGACAGGTTTATACACTGAAGCTTTCTTT

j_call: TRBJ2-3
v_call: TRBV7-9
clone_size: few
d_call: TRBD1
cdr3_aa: CASSPRTGEITDTQYF
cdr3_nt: TGTGCCAGCAGCCCTCGGACAGGGGAAATCACAGATACGCAGTATTTT

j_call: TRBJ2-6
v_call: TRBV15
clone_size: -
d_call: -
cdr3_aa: CATSPPGSGANVLTF
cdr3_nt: TGTGCCACCAGCCCACCTGGCTCTGGGGCCAACGTCCTGACTTTC

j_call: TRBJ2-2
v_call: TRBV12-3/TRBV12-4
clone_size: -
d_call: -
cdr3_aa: CASSLDGGRYTGELFF
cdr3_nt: TGTGCCAGCAGTTTAGATGGGGGCAGATACACCGGGGAGCTGTTTTTT

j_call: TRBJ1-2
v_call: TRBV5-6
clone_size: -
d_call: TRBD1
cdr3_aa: CASSPGTGALLTF
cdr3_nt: TGTGCCAGCAGCCCCGGGACAGGGGCCCTCCTGACCTTC

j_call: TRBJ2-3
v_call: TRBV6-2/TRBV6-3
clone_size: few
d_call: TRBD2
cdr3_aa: CASSYRPFTSGGTDTQYF
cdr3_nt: TGTGCCAGCAGTTACCGACCGTTTACTAGCGGGGGGACAGATACGCAGTATTTT

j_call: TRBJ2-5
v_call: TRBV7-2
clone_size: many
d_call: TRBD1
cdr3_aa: CASSSLKDRGKETQYF
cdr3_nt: TGTGCCAGCAGCTCTTTAAAGGACAGGGGTAAAGAGACCCAGTACTTC

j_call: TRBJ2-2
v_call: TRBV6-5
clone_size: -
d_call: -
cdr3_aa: CASSYFSDRAGELFF
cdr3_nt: TGTGCCAGCAGTTACTTTTCCGACCGGGCCGGGGAGCTGTTTTTT

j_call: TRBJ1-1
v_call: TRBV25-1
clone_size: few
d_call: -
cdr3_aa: CATQDGGASNTEAFF
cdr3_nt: TGTGCCACCCAGGATGGGGGGGCCTCGAACACTGAAGCTTTCTTT

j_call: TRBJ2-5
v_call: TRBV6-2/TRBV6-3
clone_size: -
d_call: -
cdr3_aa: CASSYTPGQGGLETQYF
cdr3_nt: TGTGCCAGCAGTTACACCCCAGGACAGGGAGGGTTGGAGACCCAGTACTTC

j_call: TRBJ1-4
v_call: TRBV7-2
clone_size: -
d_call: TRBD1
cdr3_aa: CASSLAPGRGTATNEKLFF
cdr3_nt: TGTGCCAGCAGCTTAGCGCCGGGCAGGGGGACAGCAACTAATGAAAAACTGTTTTTT

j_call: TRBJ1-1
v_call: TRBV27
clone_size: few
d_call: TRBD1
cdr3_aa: CASSASGTGSSEAFF
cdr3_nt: TGTGCCAGCAGTGCGTCCGGGACAGGGTCTTCTGAAGCTTTCTTT

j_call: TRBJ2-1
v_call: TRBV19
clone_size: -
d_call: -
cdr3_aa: CASSIARGPSYNEQFF
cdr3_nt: TGTGCCAGTAGTATAGCGAGGGGCCCCTCCTACAATGAGCAGTTCTTC

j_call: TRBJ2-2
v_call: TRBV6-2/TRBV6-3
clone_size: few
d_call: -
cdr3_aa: CASTRPPLVDTGELFF
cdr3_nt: TGTGCCAGCACCCGTCCGCCCCTTGTGGACACCGGGGAGCTGTTTTTT

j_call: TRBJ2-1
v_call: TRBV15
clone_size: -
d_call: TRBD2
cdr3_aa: CATSDLSGATGDEQFF
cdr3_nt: TGTGCCACCAGCGATTTGAGCGGGGCTACTGGGGATGAGCAGTTCTTC

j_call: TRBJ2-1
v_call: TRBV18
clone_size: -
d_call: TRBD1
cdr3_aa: CASSPEGGHEQFF
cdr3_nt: TGTGCCAGCTCACCAGAAGGGGGCCATGAGCAGTTCTTC

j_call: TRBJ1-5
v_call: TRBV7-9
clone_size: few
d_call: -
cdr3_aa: CASSTGGANQPQHF
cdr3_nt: TGTGCCAGCAGCACCGGAGGGGCAAATCAGCCCCAGCATTTT

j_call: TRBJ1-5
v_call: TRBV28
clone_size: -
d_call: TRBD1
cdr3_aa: CASSFLTGGSQPQHF
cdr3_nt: TGTGCCAGCAGTTTCTTGACAGGGGGCAGTCAGCCCCAGCATTTT

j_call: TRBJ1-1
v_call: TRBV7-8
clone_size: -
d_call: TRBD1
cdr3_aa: CVSSSGQGNTEAFF
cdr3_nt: TGTGTCAGCAGCTCGGGACAGGGGAACACTGAAGCTTTCTTT

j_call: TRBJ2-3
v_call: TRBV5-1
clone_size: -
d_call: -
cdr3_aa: CASSLLWDKVADTQYF
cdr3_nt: TGCGCCAGCAGCTTGCTCTGGGACAAGGTCGCAGATACGCAGTATTTT

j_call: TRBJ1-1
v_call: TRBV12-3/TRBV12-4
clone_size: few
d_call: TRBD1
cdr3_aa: CASSRKTGGRTEAFF
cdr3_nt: TGTGCCAGCAGTCGGAAGACAGGGGGGAGGACTGAAGCTTTCTTT

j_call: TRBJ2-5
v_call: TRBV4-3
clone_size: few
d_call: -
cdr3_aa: CASSQDGDIGETQYF
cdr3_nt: TGCGCCAGCAGCCAAGATGGGGACATCGGCGAGACCCAGTACTTC

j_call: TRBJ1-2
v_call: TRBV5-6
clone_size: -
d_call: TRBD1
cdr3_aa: CASSLALTGLSSGYTF
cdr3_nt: TGTGCCAGCAGCTTGGCCTTGACAGGGCTAAGCTCTGGCTACACCTTC

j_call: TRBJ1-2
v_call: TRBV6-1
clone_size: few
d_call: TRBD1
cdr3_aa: CASDRGDFGYTF
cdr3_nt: TGTGCCAGCGACAGGGGGGACTTTGGCTACACCTTC

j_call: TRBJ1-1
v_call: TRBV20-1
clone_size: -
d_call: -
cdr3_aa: CSARDQFGNTEAFF
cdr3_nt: TGCAGTGCTAGAGATCAGTTTGGGAACACTGAAGCTTTCTTT

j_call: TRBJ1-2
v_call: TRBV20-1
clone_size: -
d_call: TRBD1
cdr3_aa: CSARDLRDRRENGYTF
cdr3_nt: TGCAGTGCTAGAGACCTCCGGGACAGAAGGGAGAATGGCTACACCTTC

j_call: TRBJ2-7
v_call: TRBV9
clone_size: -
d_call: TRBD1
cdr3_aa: CASSVRTGGHEQYF
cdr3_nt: TGTGCCAGCAGCGTTAGGACAGGGGGCCACGAGCAGTACTTC

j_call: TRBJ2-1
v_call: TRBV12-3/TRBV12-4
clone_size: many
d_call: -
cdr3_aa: CASSLASIDEQFF
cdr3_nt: TGTGCCAGCAGTTTAGCTAGCATCGATGAGCAGTTCTTC

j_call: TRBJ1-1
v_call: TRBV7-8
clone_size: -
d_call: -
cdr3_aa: CASSHRQRNTEAFF
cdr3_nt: TGTGCCAGCAGCCACAGACAGAGGAACACTGAAGCTTTCTTT

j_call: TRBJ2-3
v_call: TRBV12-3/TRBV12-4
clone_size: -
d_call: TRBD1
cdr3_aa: CASSPTGANTDTQYF
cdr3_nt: TGTGCCAGCAGCCCGACAGGGGCGAACACAGATACGCAGTATTTT

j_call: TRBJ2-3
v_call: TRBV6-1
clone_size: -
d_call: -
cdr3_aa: CASTLDRTNTDTQYF
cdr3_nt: TGTGCCAGCACCTTAGACAGGACAAACACAGATACGCAGTATTTT

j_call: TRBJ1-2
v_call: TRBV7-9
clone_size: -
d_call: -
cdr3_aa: CASTFGEGKGYTF
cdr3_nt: TGTGCCAGCACCTTCGGGGAGGGCAAGGGCTACACCTTC

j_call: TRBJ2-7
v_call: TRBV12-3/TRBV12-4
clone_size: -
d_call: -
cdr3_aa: CASSFYVGGHSSYEQYF
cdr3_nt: TGTGCCAGCAGTTTTTACGTCGGGGGCCACAGCTCCTACGAGCAGTACTTC

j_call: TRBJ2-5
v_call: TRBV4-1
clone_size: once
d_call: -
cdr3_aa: CASSQEGTRGETQYF
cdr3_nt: TGCGCCAGCAGCCAAGAGGGTACCCGGGGGGAGACCCAGTACTTC

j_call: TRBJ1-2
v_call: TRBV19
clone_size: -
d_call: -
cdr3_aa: CASSTGTSYGYTF
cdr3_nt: TGTGCCAGTAGTACCGGGACAAGCTATGGCTACACCTTC

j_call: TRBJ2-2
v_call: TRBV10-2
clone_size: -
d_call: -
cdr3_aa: CASSDPNSDLTGELFF
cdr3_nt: TGCGCCAGCAGCGACCCAAACTCCGACCTTACCGGGGAGCTGTTTTTT

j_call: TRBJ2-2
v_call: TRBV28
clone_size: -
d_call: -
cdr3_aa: CANSFPGELFF
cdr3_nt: TGTGCCAACAGTTTCCCCGGGGAGCTGTTTTTT